The sequence of this TCR beta chain was determined in a study of shared clonotypes between healthy human individuals. Study findings and constraints: The study found lower generation probabilities in non-shared clonotypes than in those shared by all four donors.

CD8 cells regarded as naive lacked CD45RO, were positively chosen for CCR7, and omitted terminally differentiated effector memory CD45RA+ cells. V was pared by 5 bases and J by 3 bases, with 15 bases between. CDR3 length equals 14 residues. Germline V gene sequence: CDR1 SGHNT, CDR2 YYREEE (reference sequence). Assay: immunoSEQ multiplex PCR; the TCRdb copy retains only in-frame clones and omits some. The sample consists of about 600,000 clones, 98% of them appearing once. As regards this clone: Its target is unknown.

The rearrangement uses TRBV5-4 and TRBJ2-7; tentatively, D is TRBD2 (5 bases). Input material: naive CD8+ T cells sorted from blood. The sequence was collected from a man between 25 and 39 years old in good health. CDR3 in amino acids: CASSPFTGSYEQYF. CDR3 DNA sequence: TGTGCCAGCAGTCCTTTTACGGGGAGCTACGAGCAGTACTTC.